The 22 T cell receptor beta chains reported below all come from one sample, sequenced in a study of long-term antiretroviral therapy in people with HIV. They ran version v3.0 of the immunoSEQ assay at survey level. The assay was immunoSEQ multiplex PCR, and TCRdb's table has in-frame clones only and misses some. Of around 17,000 clones listed, 88% were seen once; the top ten hold around 10%. The sample here was unsorted PBMCs, taken 6.9 years after starting antiretroviral therapy. All receptors come from a man between 45 and 60 years old with HIV.

The chain joins TRBV5-6 to TRBJ2-1, with 8 bases aligning to TRBD1. The CDR3 has 14 amino acids. Trimming removed 3 bases from V and 7 bases from J; junction bases left unmatched: 6. Germline CDR1 and CDR2: SGHDT and YYEEEE. The CDR3 loop reads CASSYGQGLNEQFF. CDR3 bases: TGTGCCAGCAGCTACGGACAGGGCCTAAATGAGCAGTTCTTC.

This sequence joins TRBV7-2 and TRBJ2-5; D perhaps matches TRBD1 (6 bases). Germline-derived CDR1 and CDR2 are SGHTA and FQGNSA. The ends were cut back, 5 bases at V and 4 bases at J, with 14 bases in the middle. The CDR3 loop spans 14 amino acids. The CDR3 sequence is CASSQPRGGETQYF. The CDR3 nucleotides read TGTGCCAGCAGCCAACCTCGAGGGGGAGAGACCCAGTACTTC.

The chain uses TRBV5-6 and TRBJ1-2; D gene uncertain. Germline CDR1 SGHDT, CDR2 YYEEEE. The V end was cut by 2 bases, the J end by 1 base, with 15 bases between. CDR3 size: 16 residues. The CDR3 reads CASSFGFSGNNYGYTF. The CDR3 bases are TGTGCCAGCAGCTTTGGTTTTTCAGGAAATAACTATGGCTACACCTTC.

This chain joins TRBV27 and TRBJ2-1; perhaps TRBD2 as D (6 bases). The V gene lost 4 bases and the J gene lost 4 bases, with 14 bases spanning the gap. The CDR3 runs to 15 residues. CDR1 and CDR2 (germline): MNHEY, SMNVEV (reference sequence). CDR3 nucleotides: TGTGCCAGCAGTTATCCGACGGGGAGGTACAATGAGCAGTTCTTC. It is translated as CASSYPTGRYNEQFF.

This clone came up a few times. J is TRBJ2-7 and V is TRBV19, with 9 bases lining up with TRBD2. Germline V CDR1 and CDR2: LNHDA, SQIVND (reference sequence). V was pared by 6 bases and J by 5 bases, with 14 bases of the junction left unmatched. The CDR3 totals 16 residues. The CDR3 coding sequence is TGTGCCAGTAGCACGACCCTGGGTAGCGGGAGCCACGAGCAGTACTTC. Translation gives CASSTTLGSGSHEQYF.

This clone was observed a single time. V is TRBV5-1 and J is TRBJ2-3; possible D gene TRBD1, 6 bases. CDR1 SGHRS and CDR2 YFSETQ come from the germline V gene. The V end lost 3 bases, the J end lost 5 bases, and 13 bases lay between the germline ends. This CDR3 has 14 amino acids. The CDR3 sequence: CASSSRTVVDTQYF. In nucleotides, the CDR3 is TGCGCCAGCAGCTCGAGGACAGTCGTAGATACGCAGTATTTT. The variable domain in full, completed from reference TRBV5-1 and TRBJ2-3, reads KAGVTQTPRYLIKTRGQQVTLSCSPISGHRSVSWYQQTPGQGLQFLFEYFSETQRNKGNFPGRFSGRQFSNSRSEMNVSTLELGDSALYLCASSSRTVVDTQYFGPGTRLTVL.

The chain links TRBV29-1 to TRBJ1-2; possibly TRBD1 for D (5 bases). Deletions cut 3 bases from V and 6 bases from J, with 14 bases between. Germline CDR1 and CDR2: SQVTM and ANQGSEA. There are 13 residues in the CDR3. The CDR3 here is CSVEGSGGDGYTF. Written as DNA, the CDR3 is TGCAGCGTTGAGGGGTCGGGGGGTGATGGCTACACCTTC.

The chain has TRBV28 and TRBJ2-5; perhaps TRBD2 as D (7 bases). The CDR3 is made up of 15 amino acids. Trimming removed 8 bases from V and 1 base from J, with 17 bases in between. Per the germline V gene, CDR1 is MDHEN and CDR2 is SYDVKM. CDR3 DNA sequence: TGTGCCAGCTTTACGGGGGGCCATCTCCAAGAGACCCAGTACTTC. Protein: CASFTGGHLQETQYF.

The V gene is TRBV2, the J gene TRBJ2-7, with D possibly TRBD1 on 5 matching bases. This CDR3 comprises 11 residues. The germline V gene has CDR1 SNHLY and CDR2 FYNNEI. The V and J ends lost 10 bases and 3 bases respectively, with 10 bases between them. The DNA of the CDR3 is TGTGCCACGAGACAGCTCTACGAGCAGTACTTC. Residues: CATRQLYEQYF.

The rearrangement uses TRBV7-9 and TRBJ2-6, with D unclear. The V end was cut by 3 bases, the J end by 0 bases, with 6 bases between. The CDR3 consists of 15 residues. Germline loops: CDR1 SEHNR, CDR2 FQNEAQ (reference sequence). DNA for the CDR3: TGTGCCAGCAGCTTTCCCCCCTCTGGGGCCAACGTCCTGACTTTC. Its protein product is CASSFPPSGANVLTF.

This chain uses TRBV6-6 with TRBJ2-3; no definite D call. Trimming pared 6 bases from V and 2 bases from J, leaving 18 bases between. CDR1 MNHNY and CDR2 SVGAGI come from the germline V gene (reference sequence). This CDR3 comprises 16 residues. The CDR3 sequence: CASRRAFLVDTDTQYF. The CDR3 nucleotides are TGTGCCAGCAGAAGGGCTTTTTTGGTCGACACAGATACGCAGTATTTT.

V usage is TRBV5-1 and J usage is TRBJ2-2; D remains unclear. The length of the CDR3 is 15 residues. Per germline, CDR1 SGHRS and CDR2 YFSETQ. V was shortened by 0 bases and J by 7 bases, with 13 bases between the two germline ends. CDR3 DNA: TGCGCCAGCAGCTTGGGATCTCCCCGAGGCGGGGAGCTGTTTTTT. This codes for CASSLGSPRGGELFF.

The chain combines TRBV27 with TRBJ1-5; D gene unclear. The V gene's germline CDR1 is MNHEY and CDR2 SMNVEV (reference sequence). The CDR3 runs to 16 residues. V was cut by 3 bases and J by 0 bases, with 12 bases left in between. The CDR3: CASSFSSRHSNQPQHF. CDR3 DNA sequence: TGTGCCAGCAGTTTCTCCTCCCGCCATAGCAATCAGCCCCAGCATTTT.

The chain's CDR3 is CATGQGPSGNTIYF. The CDR3 DNA reads TGTGCCACGGGACAGGGACCAAGTGGAAACACCATATATTTT. The gene calls are TRBV10-3 and TRBJ1-3; 9 bases fit TRBD1. From germline, CDR1 is ENHRY and CDR2 SYGVKD. This CDR3 comprises 14 residues. The ends lost 10 bases at V and 3 bases at J; junction bases unmatched: 7.

The V call is TRBV27, the J call TRBJ1-2, with 9 positions matching TRBD1. This CDR3 comprises 13 residues. V was clipped by 7 bases and J by 6 bases; unmatched bases: 6. Germline loops: CDR1 MNHEY, CDR2 SMNVEV (reference sequence). CDR3 amino acids: CASKDRGLDGYTF. CDR3 DNA: TGTGCCAGCAAGGACAGGGGTCTGGATGGCTACACCTTC.

This clone has only one observation. The chain uses TRBV5-6 and TRBJ1-2; maybe TRBD1 (6 bases). The ends were cut back, 4 bases at V and 7 bases at J, with 23 bases in the middle. CDR3 length: 16 amino acids. Germline assignment: CDR1 SGHDT and CDR2 YYEEEE. The CDR3 sequence: CASSGAAGIFRGGYTF. The CDR3 nucleotides read TGTGCCAGCAGCGGGGCGGCAGGGATCTTCAGGGGTGGCTACACCTTC.

This chain uses TRBV11-2 with TRBJ2-2; D is uncertain. The CDR3 runs to 16 residues. V was shortened by 3 bases and J by 0 bases, with 11 bases between the two germline ends. Germline CDR1 and CDR2: SGHAT and FQNNGV. The CDR3 loop reads CASSFGIPANTGELFF. Written as DNA, the CDR3 is TGTGCCAGCAGCTTTGGGATACCAGCGAACACCGGGGAGCTGTTTTTT. The full variable domain, with the rest looked up from reference TRBV11-2 and TRBJ2-2, is EAGVAQSPRYKIIEKRQSVAFWCNPISGHATLYWYQQILGQGPKLLIQFQNNGVVDDSQLPKDRFSAERLKGVDSTLKIQPAKLEDSAVYLCASSFGIPANTGELFFGEGSRLTVL.

This chain connects TRBV6-5 to TRBJ1-1; no reliable D call. Trimming removed 2 bases at V and 3 bases at J, with 16 bases between. From germline, CDR1 is MNHEY and CDR2 SVGAGI. The CDR3 has 16 amino acids. The CDR3 reads CASSYRGVRLDTEAFF. The CDR3 DNA reads TGTGCCAGCAGTTACCGTGGAGTCAGGCTGGACACTGAAGCTTTCTTT.

The V and J genes are TRBV18 and TRBJ2-1, with D possibly TRBD1 on 6 matching bases. Germline values: CDR1 KGHSH, CDR2 LQKENI. CDR3 length: 12 residues. The germline V and J ends were trimmed by 5 bases and 9 bases, with 11 bases remaining between them. As DNA, the CDR3 is TGTGCCAGCTCAAATGGGGGCGGTGAGCAGTTCTTC. Encoded protein: CASSNGGGEQFF. The whole variable domain, remainder taken from reference TRBV18 and TRBJ2-1, is NAGVMQNPRHLVRRRGQEARLRCSPMKGHSHVYWYRQLPEEGLKFMVYLQKENIIDESGMPKERFSAEFPKEGPSILRIQQVVRGDSAAYFCASSNGGGEQFFGPGTRLTVL.

The chain joins TRBV27 to TRBJ1-4, with TRBD1 as a possible D gene (5 bases). The CDR3 contains 14 residues. With 5 bases removed from V and 6 bases from J, the gap between germline ends came to 13 bases. CDR1 is MNHEY and CDR2 is SMNVEV in the germline V gene (reference sequence). The CDR3 loop is CASSPYAGDEKLFF. The CDR3, as DNA: TGTGCCAGCAGTCCGTACGCGGGGGATGAAAAACTGTTTTTT.

The genes are TRBV28 and TRBJ1-5; D unresolved. The CDR3 extends over 13 amino acids. V lost 2 bases, J lost 5 bases, and 7 bases lay in between. CDR1 is MDHEN, CDR2 SYDVKM, per germline. CDR3 coding DNA: TGTGCCAGCAGTTTACTGGGCGATCAGCCCCAGCATTTT. Protein sequence: CASSLLGDQPQHF.

The rearrangement joins TRBV6-5 to TRBJ1-2, with D tentatively TRBD1 (5 bases). V was trimmed by 4 bases and J by 5 bases, leaving 14 bases between them. CDR3 length equals 14 residues. CDR1 is MNHEY and CDR2 is SVGAGI in the germline V gene. CDR3 coding DNA: TGTGCCAGCAGTTCCCCCGACAGTGGATATGGCTACACCTTC. This codes for CASSSPDSGYGYTF.